Included here is one T cell receptor (beta chain) sequence, with context. The antigen is not known. Mismatch with germline at one junction end may stem from a read error. This entry comes from a study of cytomegalovirus exposure and HLA in healthy donors. The study's findings and limits: There were some V segments, including TRBV6-2 and TRBV6-3, excluded as indistinguishable. In an earlier analysis, productive rearrangement rates for most beta V segments clustered near 87% or 30%.

The CDR3 is 12 amino acids. From germline, CDR1 is SEHNR and CDR2 FQNEAQ (reference sequence). 13 Jbeta primers and 60 Vbeta primers were used for the PCR. Assay: immunoSEQ multiplex PCR; the TCRdb copy retains only in-frame clones and omits some. The data show some 200,000 clones, around 77% seen once. V is TRBV7-9 and J is TRBJ1-5; weak D call: TRBD1 (5 bases). The receptor's source is a female donor in good health and CMV-seronegative. The sequenced sample consisted of PBMCs. CDR3 loop: CSSSEGDQPQHF. CDR3 in DNA: TGTTCCAGCAGCGAAGGGGATCAGCCCCAGCATTTT.